This passage covers 15 T cell receptor beta chains from one sample sequenced in a study of T cell changes during pregnancy in multiple sclerosis (dated by TCRdb to the late 2010s). Libraries were prepared through the immunoSEQ multiplex PCR assay. TCRdb retrieved this table from immuneACCESS and kept in-frame rearrangements only. Not all clones are present; in checked studies, unresolved V genes account for under half, and no reason is known for the remainder. This sample is represented by 130,000 or so clones; under 95% of them were singletons. Approximately 6.2% of the sample lies in the top ten. The sequencing here drew on peripheral blood, taken before pregnancy. Receptors originate from a female donor with multiple sclerosis, enrolled in a pregnancy study.

This clone occurred a few times. This rearrangement joins TRBV27 to TRBJ1-3; no clear D. Germline CDR1 and CDR2: MNHEY and SMNVEV (reference sequence). Trimming left V 8 bases short and J 0 bases short, with 8 bases between. The CDR3 has 13 amino acids. In nucleotides, the CDR3 is TGTGCCAGCGCGTTTAGCTCTGGAAACACCATATATTTT. This encodes CASAFSSGNTIYF.

The V call is TRBV30, the J call TRBJ1-5; 9 nucleotides align to TRBD1. Germline V gives CDR1 GTSNPN, CDR2 SVGIG (reference sequence). CDR3 size: 14 residues. The V gene end was trimmed by 1 base and the J gene end by 6 bases; junction bases not matched to a gene: 4. The CDR3 region has the DNA TGTGCCTGGAGTGGGGACAGGGCGAGTCAGCCCCAGCATTTT. As protein: CAWSGDRASQPQHF.

The genes are TRBV4-2 and TRBJ2-1; tentative D call: TRBD2 (7 bases). V was cut by 1 base and J by 7 bases, with 17 bases left in between. The CDR3 is made up of 16 amino acids. Per germline, CDR1 LGHNA and CDR2 YNFKEQ. The CDR3 region is CASSQAPRGSGNEQFF. CDR3 in DNA: TGTGCCAGCAGCCAAGCCCCCAGGGGTAGCGGGAATGAGCAGTTCTTC.

The J gene is TRBJ2-1, the V gene TRBV19, with 10 bases that match TRBD1. The CDR3 is 15 amino acids. CDR1 and CDR2 (germline): LNHDA, SQIVND (reference sequence). The ends lost 3 bases at V and 6 bases at J; junction bases unmatched: 5. In DNA form, the CDR3 reads TGTGCCAGTAGTATTGGACAGGGGGTCTTCAATGAGCAGTTCTTC. Translation: CASSIGQGVFNEQFF.

The rearrangement uses TRBV9 and TRBJ1-4, with D unresolved. This CDR3 spans 13 amino acids. V was cut by 3 bases and J by 8 bases, with 11 bases left in between. Looked up from germline, CDR1 is SGDLS and CDR2 is YYNGEE. The CDR3: CASSATPGEKLFF. The CDR3 DNA reads as TGTGCCAGCAGCGCCACCCCAGGAGAAAAACTGTTTTTT.

This chain uses TRBV5-5 with TRBJ2-2, with TRBD1 matching over 8 bases. Germline CDR1 and CDR2: SGHKS and YYEKEE (reference sequence). J lost 4 bases, V lost 3 bases, and 5 bases had no gene match. This CDR3 has 15 residues. CDR3 bases: TGTGCCAGCAGCTCTTGGACAGGGCGCACCGGGGAGCTGTTTTTT. It is translated as CASSSWTGRTGELFF.

The rearrangement uses TRBV9 and TRBJ1-2; weak D call: TRBD1 (6 bases). Trimming took off 3 bases at V and 7 bases at J, with 10 bases between the two ends. This CDR3 has 12 residues. The germline gives CDR1 SGDLS, CDR2 YYNGEE. CDR3 protein: CASSDRALGYTF. In DNA, the CDR3 is TGTGCCAGCAGCGACAGGGCTCTTGGCTACACCTTC.

The chain combines TRBV7-2 with TRBJ2-5, with D hard to call. This CDR3 comprises 11 residues. Germline assignment: CDR1 SGHTA and CDR2 FQGNSA. V lost 5 bases, J lost 5 bases, and 6 bases lay in between. The CDR3 spells CASSPGETQYF. The CDR3 DNA sequence: TGTGCCAGCAGCCCCGGGGAGACCCAGTACTTC.

The chain carries TRBV4-2 and TRBJ1-1; perhaps TRBD1 as D (5 bases). The CDR3 covers 15 residues. Trimming removed 4 bases at V and 0 bases at J, with 12 bases between. Germline CDR1 is LGHNA and CDR2 is YNFKEQ. DNA of the CDR3: TGTGCCAGCAGCCCTCGGACACCTATGAACACTGAAGCTTTCTTT. It codes for CASSPRTPMNTEAFF.

The chain recombines TRBV7-2 with TRBJ2-5, with 14 bases matching TRBD2. This CDR3 region has 16 residues. V shed 10 bases and J 4 bases; nucleotides not matched to a gene: 11. CDR1 and CDR2 from the germline V gene are SGHTA and FQGNSA. CDR3 loop: CATRLAGGVGGETQYF. The CDR3 DNA reads as TGTGCCACTAGACTAGCGGGGGGGGTCGGTGGAGAGACCCAGTACTTC.

This clone has ten or more counts. The chain is built from TRBV7-8 and TRBJ2-7; 7 bases line up with TRBD1. With V trimmed by 8 bases and J by 4 bases, 8 bases remained unmatched. The CDR3 runs to 13 residues. Germline V gene data show CDR1 as SGHVS and CDR2 as FQNEAQ. The CDR3 region has the DNA TGTGCCAGCGCCAAAGGGACAGCTTACGAGCAGTACTTC. Translated, it gives CASAKGTAYEQYF.

J is TRBJ2-1 and V is TRBV7-3; 9 positions match TRBD2. This CDR3 is built from 13 residues. V was pared by 1 base and J by 14 bases, with 6 bases of the junction left unmatched. The germline gives CDR1 SGHTA, CDR2 FQGTGA. Here the CDR3 DNA reads TGTGCCAGCAGCTTAAAAGCGGGAGGCCTAAAGTTCTTC. Its protein is CASSLKAGGLKFF. Using reference TRBV7-3 and TRBJ2-1 for the parts outside the CDR3, the full variable domain is GAGVSQTPSNKVTEKGKYVELRCDPISGHTALYWYRQSLGQGPEFLIYFQGTGAADDSGLPNDRFFAVRPEGSVSTLKIQRTERGDSAVYLCASSLKAGGLKFFGPGTRLTVL.

The V gene is TRBV18, the J gene TRBJ1-5, with D possibly TRBD1 on 5 matching bases. Germline V CDR1 and CDR2: KGHSH, LQKENI. CDR3 length equals 14 residues. The V end was cut by 3 bases, the J end by 5 bases, with 11 bases between. The DNA of the CDR3 is TGTGCCAGCTCACCTCCCAGGGATGATCAGCCCCAGCATTTT. Protein: CASSPPRDDQPQHF.

This clone appeared a single time. The rearrangement uses TRBV6-5 and TRBJ1-1; the D gene is possibly TRBD1 (5 bases). This CDR3 has 13 amino acids. The V end was cut by 2 bases, the J end by 3 bases, with 7 bases between. CDR1 and CDR2 from the germline V gene are MNHEY and SVGAGI. In nucleotides, the CDR3 is TGTGCCAGCAGTTACCCGGGGGACACTGAAGCTTTCTTT. Translation: CASSYPGDTEAFF.

This chain links TRBV10-3 with TRBJ1-1; 8 bases map to TRBD1. Germline V gene sequence: CDR1 ENHRY, CDR2 SYGVKD. V dropped 0 bases and J dropped 5; count of bases not matched to a gene: 5. The CDR3 extends over 15 amino acids. Written as DNA, the CDR3 is TGTGCCATCAGTGAGTCACAGGGGGTTAGGACTGAAGCTTTCTTT. This encodes CAISESQGVRTEAFF.